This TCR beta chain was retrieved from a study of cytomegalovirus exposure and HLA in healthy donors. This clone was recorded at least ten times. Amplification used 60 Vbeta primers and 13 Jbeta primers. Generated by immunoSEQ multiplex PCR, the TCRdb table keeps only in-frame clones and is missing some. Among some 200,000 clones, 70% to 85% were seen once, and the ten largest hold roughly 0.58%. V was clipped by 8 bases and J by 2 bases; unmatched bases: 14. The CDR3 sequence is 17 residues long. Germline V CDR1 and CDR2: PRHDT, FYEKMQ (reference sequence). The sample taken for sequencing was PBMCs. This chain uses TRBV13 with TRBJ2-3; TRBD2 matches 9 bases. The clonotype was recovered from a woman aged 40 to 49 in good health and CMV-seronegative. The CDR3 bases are TGTGCCAGCTCAAGGCGCGGCGGGGGGGCCTTCACAGATACGCAGTATTTT. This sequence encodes CASSRRGGGAFTDTQYF. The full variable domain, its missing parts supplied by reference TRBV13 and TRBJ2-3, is AAGVIQSPRHLIKEKRETATLKCYPIPRHDTVYWYQQGPGQDPQFLISFYEKMQSDKGSIPDRFSAQQFSDYHSELNMSSLELGDSALYFCASSRRGGGAFTDTQYFGPGTRLTVL.